A selection of T cell receptor beta chains follows, all from one sample in a study of Ad26.COV2.S vaccination and SARS-CoV-2 variants. The data were produced by immunoSEQ multiplex PCR, yet TCRdb's version contains in-frame clones alone and is incomplete. Here the sample spans hundreds of thousands of clones, 80% to 90% being singletons. Sequenced here: peripheral blood, sampled in a trial of Ad26.COV2.S vaccine versus placebo. Source of these receptors: a person aged 18-65 years who received the Ad26.COV2.S COVID-19 vaccine or a placebo. CDR3s include the opening cysteine and the closing phenylalanine or tryptophan. D genes are given only for firm matches. The listing skips clone size in some rows; elsewhere it reads once, few, many or a size class.

v_call	d_call	clone_size	j_call	cdr3_aa	cdr3_nt
TRBV7-2	-	few	TRBJ2-7	CASSSSSYEQYF	TGTGCCAGCAGCTCTAGCTCCTACGAGCAGTACTTC
TRBV27	-	-	TRBJ2-7	CASSPQGYYEQYF	TGTGCCAGCAGTCCACAGGGTTACTACGAGCAGTACTTC
TRBV7-3	-	few	TRBJ2-2	CASSRWGGNTGELFF	TGTGCCAGTTCCCGTTGGGGCGGGAACACCGGGGAGCTGTTTTTT
TRBV4-3	-	-	TRBJ1-1	CASSQRVIWDTNTEAFF	TGCGCCAGCAGCCAAAGAGTGATCTGGGACACCAACACTGAAGCTTTCTTT
TRBV19	-	-	TRBJ1-5	CASSIDTANQPQHF	TGTGCCAGTAGTATAGATACAGCAAATCAGCCCCAGCATTTT
TRBV30	-	-	TRBJ2-7	CAWSGAYEQYF	TGTGCCTGGAGTGGGGCCTACGAGCAGTACTTC
TRBV28	-	-	TRBJ1-5	CASSFGGKGNQPQHF	TGTGCCAGCAGTTTCGGGGGAAAAGGCAATCAGCCCCAGCATTTT
TRBV28	TRBD1	-	TRBJ2-1	CASRDSVNNEQFF	TGTGCCAGCCGGGACAGCGTAAACAATGAGCAGTTCTTC
TRBV6-7	-	-	TRBJ2-7	CASNYPTYEQYF	TGTGCCAGCAACTACCCTACCTACGAGCAGTACTTC
TRBV25-1	-	-	TRBJ2-5	CASRTGMQETQYF	TGTGCCAGCAGAACAGGAATGCAGGAGACCCAGTACTTC
TRBV10-3	TRBD2	-	TRBJ2-7	CAISASGSNYEQYF	TGTGCCATCAGTGCTAGCGGATCCAACTACGAGCAGTACTTC